The TCR beta chain described here comes from a study of blood T cell repertoires in COVID-19. Study summary: Acute and convalescent COVID-19 samples came from the United States, Italy and Spain. Nucleic acid was either cDNA or gDNA, and it came from T cells, B-cell-depleted T cells, or PBMCs.

The CDR3 consists of 15 residues. CDR1 LGHDT and CDR2 YNNKEL come from the germline V gene (reference sequence). V shed 4 bases, J shed 2 bases, and the junction held 6 bases outside the gene matches. As originally analysed: Estimates of nucleated cell counts were drawn from the amplification of reference gene primers. Clones were sequenced by immunoSEQ multiplex PCR, and TCRdb holds only the in-frame ones, with some missing. D and trimming come from the DNA, and the V and J calls and clone size come from that table. The sample holds 99,000 or so clones; 70% to 90% are singletons and the top ten take 4.5% to 5.5%.

The source of this sequence is a human donor in a cohort sampled during active COVID-19. The chain has TRBV3-1 (or the pseudogene TRBV3-2) and TRBJ2-7, with 9 bases lining up with TRBD1. The sample consisted of peripheral blood. The CDR3 loop is CASSRTGTGPYEQYF. DNA for the CDR3: TGTGCCAGCAGCCGGACCGGGACAGGGCCCTACGAGCAGTACTTC.